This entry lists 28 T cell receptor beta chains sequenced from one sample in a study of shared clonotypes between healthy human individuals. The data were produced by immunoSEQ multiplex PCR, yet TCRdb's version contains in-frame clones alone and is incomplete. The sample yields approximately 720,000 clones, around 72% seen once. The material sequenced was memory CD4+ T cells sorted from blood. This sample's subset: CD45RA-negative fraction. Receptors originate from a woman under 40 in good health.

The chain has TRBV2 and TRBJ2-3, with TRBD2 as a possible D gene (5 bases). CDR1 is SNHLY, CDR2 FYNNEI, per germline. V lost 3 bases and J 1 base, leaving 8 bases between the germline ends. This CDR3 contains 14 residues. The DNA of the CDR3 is TGTGCCAGCAGTGATCGAGGGCGCACAGATACGCAGTATTTT. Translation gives CASSDRGRTDTQYF.

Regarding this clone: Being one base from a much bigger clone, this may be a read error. The CDR3 coding sequence is TGTGCCAGCAGCCTACAGGGAAACACTGAAGCTTTCTTT. Protein sequence: CASSLQGNTEAFF. V is TRBV14 and J is TRBJ1-1; the D gene is possibly TRBD1 (6 bases). Trimming cost V 4 bases and J 2 bases, with 8 bases left between them. CDR1 and CDR2 from the germline V gene are SGHDN and FVKESK. CDR3 length: 13 amino acids.

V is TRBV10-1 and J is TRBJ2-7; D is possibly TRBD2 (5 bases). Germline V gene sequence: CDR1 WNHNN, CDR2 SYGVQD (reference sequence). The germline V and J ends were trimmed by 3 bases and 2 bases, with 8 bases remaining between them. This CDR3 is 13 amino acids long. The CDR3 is CASSDSGTYEQYF. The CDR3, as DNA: TGCGCCAGCAGTGACTCGGGGACCTACGAGCAGTACTTC.

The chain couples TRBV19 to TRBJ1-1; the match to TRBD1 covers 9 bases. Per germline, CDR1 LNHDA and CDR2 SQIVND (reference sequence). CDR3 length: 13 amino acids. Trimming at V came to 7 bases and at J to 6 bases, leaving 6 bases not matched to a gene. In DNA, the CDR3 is TGTGCCAGTACTGGACAGGGGTACTCTGAAGCTTTCTTT. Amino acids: CASTGQGYSEAFF.

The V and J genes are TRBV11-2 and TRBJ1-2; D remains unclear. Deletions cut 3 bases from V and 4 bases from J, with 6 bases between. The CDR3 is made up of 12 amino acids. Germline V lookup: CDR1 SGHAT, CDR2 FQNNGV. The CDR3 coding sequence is TGTGCCAGCAGCTTTGGGCTCTATGGCTACACCTTC. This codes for CASSFGLYGYTF.

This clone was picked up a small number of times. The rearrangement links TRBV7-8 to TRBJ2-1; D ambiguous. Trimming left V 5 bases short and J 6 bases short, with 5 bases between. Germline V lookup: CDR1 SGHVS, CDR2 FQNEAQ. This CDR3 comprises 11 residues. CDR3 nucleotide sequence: TGTGCCAGCAGCGGCCCCAATGAGCAGTTCTTC. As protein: CASSGPNEQFF.

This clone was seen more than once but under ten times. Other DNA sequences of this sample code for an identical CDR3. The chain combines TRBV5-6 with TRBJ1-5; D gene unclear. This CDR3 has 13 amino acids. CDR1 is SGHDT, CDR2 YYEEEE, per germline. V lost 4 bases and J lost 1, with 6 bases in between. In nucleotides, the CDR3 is TGTGCCAGCAGCCTTCGCAGCAATCAGCCCCAGCATTTT. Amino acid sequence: CASSLRSNQPQHF.

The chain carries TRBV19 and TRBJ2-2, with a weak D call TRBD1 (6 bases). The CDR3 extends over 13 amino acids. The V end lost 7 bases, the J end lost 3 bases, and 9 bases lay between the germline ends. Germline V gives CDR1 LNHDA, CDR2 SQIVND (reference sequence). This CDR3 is CASIQGHTGELFF. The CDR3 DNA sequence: TGTGCCAGTATACAGGGCCACACCGGGGAGCTGTTTTTT. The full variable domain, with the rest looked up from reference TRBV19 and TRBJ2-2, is DGGITQSPKYLFRKEGQNVTLSCEQNLNHDAMYWYRQDPGQGLRLIYYSQIVNDFQKGDIAEGYSVSREKKESFPLTVTSAQKNPTAFYLCASIQGHTGELFFGEGSRLTVL.

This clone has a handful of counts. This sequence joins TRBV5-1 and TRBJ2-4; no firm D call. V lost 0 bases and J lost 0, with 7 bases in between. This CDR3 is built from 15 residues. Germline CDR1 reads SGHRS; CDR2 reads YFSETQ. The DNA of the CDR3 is TGCGCCAGCAGCTTGGGTAGCCTAGCCAAAAACATTCAGTACTTC. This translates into CASSLGSLAKNIQYF.

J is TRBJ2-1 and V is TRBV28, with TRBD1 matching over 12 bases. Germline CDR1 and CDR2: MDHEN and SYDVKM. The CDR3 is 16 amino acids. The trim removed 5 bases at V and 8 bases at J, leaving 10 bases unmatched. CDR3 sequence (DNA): TGTGCCAGCAGTCCGGAGGGACAGGGGGCCTTCCATGAGCAGTTCTTC. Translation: CASSPEGQGAFHEQFF.

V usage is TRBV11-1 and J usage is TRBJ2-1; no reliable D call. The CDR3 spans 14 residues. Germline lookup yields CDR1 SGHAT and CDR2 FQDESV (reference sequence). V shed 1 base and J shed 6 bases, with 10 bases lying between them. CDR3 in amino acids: CASSLGLASNEQFF. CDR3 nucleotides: TGTGCCAGCAGCTTAGGCTTGGCTAGCAATGAGCAGTTCTTC.

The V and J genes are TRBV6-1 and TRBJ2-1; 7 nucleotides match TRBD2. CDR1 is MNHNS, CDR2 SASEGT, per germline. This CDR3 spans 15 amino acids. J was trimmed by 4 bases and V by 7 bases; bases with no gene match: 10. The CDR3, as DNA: TGTGCCAGCATCGCTGACGGGAGGTTATACAATGAGCAGTTCTTC. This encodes CASIADGRLYNEQFF.

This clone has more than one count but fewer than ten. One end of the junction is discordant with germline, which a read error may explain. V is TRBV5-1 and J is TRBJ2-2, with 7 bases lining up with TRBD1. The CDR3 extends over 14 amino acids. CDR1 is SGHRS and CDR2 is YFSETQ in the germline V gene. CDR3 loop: CASSLQGNPGELFF. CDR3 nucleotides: TGCGCCAGCAGCTTACAGGGGAACCCCGGGGAGCTGTTTTTT.

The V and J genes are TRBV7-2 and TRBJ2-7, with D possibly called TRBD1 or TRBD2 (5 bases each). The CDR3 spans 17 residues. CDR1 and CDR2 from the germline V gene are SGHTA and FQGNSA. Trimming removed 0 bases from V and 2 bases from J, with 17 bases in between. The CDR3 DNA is TGTGCCAGCAGCTTAGCGTCCGGGGCCCAATTCACCTACGAGCAGTACTTC. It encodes CASSLASGAQFTYEQYF.

In DNA, the CDR3 is TGTGCCAGCAGCTTATCCACAGGACTCACAGATACGCAGTATTTT. This gives the protein CASSLSTGLTDTQYF. This sequence joins TRBV7-8 and TRBJ2-3; D assignment may be TRBD1 or TRBD2 (5 bases each). The CDR3 loop spans 15 amino acids. V lost 2 bases and J 2 bases, leaving 11 bases between the germline ends. Germline CDR1 is SGHVS and CDR2 is FQNEAQ.

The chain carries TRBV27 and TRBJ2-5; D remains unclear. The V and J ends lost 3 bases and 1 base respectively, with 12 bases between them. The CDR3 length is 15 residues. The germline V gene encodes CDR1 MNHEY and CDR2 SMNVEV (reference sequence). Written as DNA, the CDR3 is TGTGCCAGCAGTTTTAGTCGGCAGTTCCAAGAGACCCAGTACTTC. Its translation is CASSFSRQFQETQYF.

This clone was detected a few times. The CDR3 DNA sequence: TGCGCCAGCAGCCCCCCGACTAGCGGGAGTCCCCCAGATACGCAGTATTTT. Protein product: CASSPPTSGSPPDTQYF. The rearrangement uses TRBV5-1 and TRBJ2-3, with TRBD2 matching 12 bases. Per germline, CDR1 SGHRS and CDR2 YFSETQ. Trimming cost V 4 bases and J 4 bases; bases outside gene matches: 10. This CDR3 spans 17 amino acids.

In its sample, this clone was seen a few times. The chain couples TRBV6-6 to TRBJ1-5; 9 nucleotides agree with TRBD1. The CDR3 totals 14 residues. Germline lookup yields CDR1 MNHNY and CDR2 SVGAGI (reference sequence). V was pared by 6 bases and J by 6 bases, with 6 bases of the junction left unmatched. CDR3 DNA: TGTGCCAGCAGAAGGACAGGGGATTTTCAGCCCCAGCATTTT. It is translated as CASRRTGDFQPQHF.

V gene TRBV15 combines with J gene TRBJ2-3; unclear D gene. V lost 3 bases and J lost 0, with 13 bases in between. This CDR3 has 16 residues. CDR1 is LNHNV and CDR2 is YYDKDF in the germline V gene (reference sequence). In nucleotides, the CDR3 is TGTGCCACCAGCAGCGGCCGAAGCTTTAGCACAGATACGCAGTATTTT. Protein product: CATSSGRSFSTDTQYF.

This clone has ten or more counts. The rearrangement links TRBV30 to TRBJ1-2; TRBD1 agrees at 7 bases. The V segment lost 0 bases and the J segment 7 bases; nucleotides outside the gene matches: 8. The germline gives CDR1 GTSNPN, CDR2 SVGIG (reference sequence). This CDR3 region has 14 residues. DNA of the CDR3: TGTGCCTGGAGTGTACGCGGGACAGTAGCTGGCTACACCTTC. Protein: CAWSVRGTVAGYTF.

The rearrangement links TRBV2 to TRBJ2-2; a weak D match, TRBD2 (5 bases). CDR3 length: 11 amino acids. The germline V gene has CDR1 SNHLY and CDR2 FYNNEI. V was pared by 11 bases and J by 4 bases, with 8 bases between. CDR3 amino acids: CASGITGELFF. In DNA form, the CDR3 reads TGTGCCTCCGGGATCACCGGGGAGCTGTTTTTT. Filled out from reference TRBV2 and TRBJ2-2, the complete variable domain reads EPEVTQTPSHQVTQMGQEVILRCVPISNHLYFYWYRQILGQKVEFLVSFYNNEISEKSEIFDDQFSVERPDGSNFTLKIRSTKLEDSAMYFCASGITGELFFGEGSRLTVL.

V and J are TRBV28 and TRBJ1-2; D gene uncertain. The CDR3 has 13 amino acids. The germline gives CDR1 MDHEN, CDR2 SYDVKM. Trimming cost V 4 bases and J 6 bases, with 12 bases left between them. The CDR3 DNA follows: TGTGCCAGCAGTTATGGACGGCTGAATGGCTACACCTTC. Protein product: CASSYGRLNGYTF.

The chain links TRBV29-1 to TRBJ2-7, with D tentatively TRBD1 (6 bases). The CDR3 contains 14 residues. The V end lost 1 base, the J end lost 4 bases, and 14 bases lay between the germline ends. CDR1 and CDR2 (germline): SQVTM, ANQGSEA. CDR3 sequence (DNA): TGCAGCGTTGAAGGACGGGACACAGAGTACGAGCAGTACTTC. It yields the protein CSVEGRDTEYEQYF.

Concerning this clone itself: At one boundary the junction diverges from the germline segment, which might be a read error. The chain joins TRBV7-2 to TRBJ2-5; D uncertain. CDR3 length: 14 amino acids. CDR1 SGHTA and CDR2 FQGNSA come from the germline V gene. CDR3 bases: TGTGCCAGCGGACGGCTTGTCGGCCAAGCGACCCAGTACTTC. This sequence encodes CASGRLVGQATQYF.

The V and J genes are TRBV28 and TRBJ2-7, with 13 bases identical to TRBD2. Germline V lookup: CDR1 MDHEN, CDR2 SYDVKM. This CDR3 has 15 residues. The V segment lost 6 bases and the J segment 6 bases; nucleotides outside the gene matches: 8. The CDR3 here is CASRTPGLAGFEQYF. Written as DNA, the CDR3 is TGTGCCAGCAGGACCCCGGGACTAGCGGGATTCGAGCAGTACTTC.

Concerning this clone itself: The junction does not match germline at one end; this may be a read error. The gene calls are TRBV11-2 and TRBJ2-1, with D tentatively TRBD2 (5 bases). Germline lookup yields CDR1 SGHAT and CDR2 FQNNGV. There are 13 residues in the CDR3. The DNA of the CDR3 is TGTGCCAGCAGCCCCGCGGTAGGATCTAGCCGAGTCTTC. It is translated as CASSPAVGSSRVF. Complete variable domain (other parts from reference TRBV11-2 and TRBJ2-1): EAGVAQSPRYKIIEKRQSVAFWCNPISGHATLYWYQQILGQGPKLLIQFQNNGVVDDSQLPKDRFSAERLKGVDSTLKIQPAKLEDSAVYLCASSPAVGSSRVFGPGTRLTVL.

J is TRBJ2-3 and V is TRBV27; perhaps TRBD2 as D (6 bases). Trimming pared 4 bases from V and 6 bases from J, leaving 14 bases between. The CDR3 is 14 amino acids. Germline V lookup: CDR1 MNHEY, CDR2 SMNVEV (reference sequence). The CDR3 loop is CASSSRLDLDTQYF. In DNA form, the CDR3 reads TGTGCCAGCAGTTCCCGACTAGATCTGGATACGCAGTATTTT.

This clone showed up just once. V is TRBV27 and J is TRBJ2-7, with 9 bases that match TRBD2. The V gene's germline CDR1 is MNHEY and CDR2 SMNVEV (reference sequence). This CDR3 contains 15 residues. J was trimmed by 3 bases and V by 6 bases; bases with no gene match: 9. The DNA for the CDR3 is TGTGCCAGCAGGAGAGTAGCGGGAGTGTTCTACGAGCAGTACTTC. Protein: CASRRVAGVFYEQYF.